Listed below are T cell receptor beta chains from one sample, sequenced in a study of technical replicates of blood from several donors. Some clones are missing from TCRdb's copy, which holds only in-frame ones; the method was immunoSEQ multiplex PCR. This sample yields roughly 74,000 clones, of which about 91% are seen a single time; around 0.4% belongs to the top ten. Sequenced: T cells isolated from PBMCs. Receptors were obtained from a human donor in good health. Each CDR3 is given with its conserved first and last residue. A D gene is named only where the DNA matches it firmly. Size values are once, few and many counts, or a class for expanded clones, and some rows have none.

j_gene: TRBJ2-7; abundance: NA; d_gene: NA; v_gene: TRBV7-2; CDR3nt: TGTGCCAGCAGCCGAGGACAGCCCTACGAGCAGTACTTC; CDR3aa: CASSRGQPYEQYF
j_gene: TRBJ1-5; abundance: NA; d_gene: NA; v_gene: TRBV19; CDR3nt: TGTGCCAGTAATTACGGGGGAAGGAGGCCCCAGCATTTT; CDR3aa: CASNYGGRRPQHF
j_gene: TRBJ2-7; abundance: NA; d_gene: TRBD1; v_gene: TRBV28; CDR3nt: TGTGCCAGCAGAAGGTCCGGGACAGGGGCCTACGAGCAGTACTTC; CDR3aa: CASRRSGTGAYEQYF
j_gene: TRBJ2-1; abundance: NA; d_gene: NA; v_gene: TRBV4-1; CDR3nt: TGCGCCAGCAGCTACCAACTTAACAATGAGCAGTTCTTC; CDR3aa: CASSYQLNNEQFF
j_gene: TRBJ1-4; abundance: NA; d_gene: TRBD1; v_gene: TRBV9; CDR3nt: TGTGCCAGCAGCGTAGCAGGGGGCGCAAGAGAAAAACTGTTTTTT; CDR3aa: CASSVAGGAREKLFF
j_gene: TRBJ2-1; abundance: NA; d_gene: NA; v_gene: TRBV6-5; CDR3nt: TGTGCCAGCAGCCGACAGGATGAGCAGTTCTTC; CDR3aa: CASSRQDEQFF
j_gene: TRBJ2-7; abundance: NA; d_gene: TRBD2; v_gene: TRBV7-7; CDR3nt: TGTGCTAGCAGCTTAGGGACTACCTACGAGCAGTACTTC; CDR3aa: CASSLGTTYEQYF
j_gene: TRBJ1-1; abundance: NA; d_gene: NA; v_gene: TRBV4-3; CDR3nt: TGCGCCAGCAGCCAGGGGCTGGGACTCGCTGAAGCTTTCTTT; CDR3aa: CASSQGLGLAEAFF
j_gene: TRBJ1-1; abundance: few; d_gene: NA; v_gene: TRBV18; CDR3nt: TGTGCCAGCTCACGTGGAGCCGGGACTGAAGCTTTCTTT; CDR3aa: CASSRGAGTEAFF
j_gene: TRBJ2-7; abundance: NA; d_gene: NA; v_gene: TRBV13; CDR3nt: TGTGCCAGCAGCGCGAATTTAGACCCAGGGGAGTACGAGCAGTACTTC; CDR3aa: CASSANLDPGEYEQYF
j_gene: TRBJ1-3; abundance: NA; d_gene: NA; v_gene: TRBV19; CDR3nt: TGTGCCAGTAGTATTCGCGGGATCCGGGACACCATATATTTT; CDR3aa: CASSIRGIRDTIYF
j_gene: TRBJ1-4; abundance: NA; d_gene: TRBD1; v_gene: TRBV28; CDR3nt: TGTGCCAGCAGTTTCTTCGACAGGGCGGAAAAACTGTTTTTT; CDR3aa: CASSFFDRAEKLFF
j_gene: TRBJ2-1; abundance: NA; d_gene: TRBD2; v_gene: TRBV6-1; CDR3nt: TGTGCCAGCAGACTAGCGGGAGAGGTGGATGAGCAGTTCTTC; CDR3aa: CASRLAGEVDEQFF
j_gene: TRBJ1-1; abundance: NA; d_gene: NA; v_gene: TRBV11-2; CDR3nt: TGTGCCAGCAGCTTAGGTCAGGGCACTGAAGCTTTCTTT; CDR3aa: CASSLGQGTEAFF
j_gene: TRBJ1-2; abundance: NA; d_gene: TRBD1; v_gene: TRBV27; CDR3nt: TGTGCCAGCAGTTGGGACAGGGGGACCTATGGCTACACCTTC; CDR3aa: CASSWDRGTYGYTF
j_gene: TRBJ2-7; abundance: NA; d_gene: NA; v_gene: TRBV29-1; CDR3nt: TGCAGCGTTGAATGGCAGGGTGAGCAGTACTTC; CDR3aa: CSVEWQGEQYF
j_gene: TRBJ1-2; abundance: NA; d_gene: NA; v_gene: TRBV28; CDR3nt: TGTGCCAGCAGTTTGACAGTATATGGCTACACCTTC; CDR3aa: CASSLTVYGYTF
j_gene: TRBJ1-5; abundance: NA; d_gene: TRBD1; v_gene: TRBV19; CDR3nt: TGTGCCAGTGGGACAGGTAATCAGCCCCAGCATTTT; CDR3aa: CASGTGNQPQHF
j_gene: TRBJ1-5; abundance: NA; d_gene: TRBD1; v_gene: TRBV7-9; CDR3nt: TGTGCCAGCAGCTTAGACACAGGGGGACACAATCAGCCCCAGCATTTT; CDR3aa: CASSLDTGGHNQPQHF
j_gene: TRBJ2-1; abundance: NA; d_gene: NA; v_gene: TRBV6-1; CDR3nt: TGTGCCAGCAGTGAGAGACTAGTCCCCAATGAGCAGTTCTTC; CDR3aa: CASSERLVPNEQFF
j_gene: TRBJ1-1; abundance: NA; d_gene: NA; v_gene: TRBV10-1; CDR3nt: TGCGCCAGCAGTGAGTCGACATTGGTTGGCCGTGAAGCTTTCTTT; CDR3aa: CASSESTLVGREAFF
j_gene: TRBJ1-1; abundance: NA; d_gene: TRBD1; v_gene: TRBV29-1; CDR3nt: TGCAGCGCCTGGGACAGTAGGAACACTGAAGCTTTCTTT; CDR3aa: CSAWDSRNTEAFF
j_gene: TRBJ1-5; abundance: NA; d_gene: TRBD1; v_gene: TRBV18; CDR3nt: TGTGCCAGCTCACAGGGGGCGGGCAATCAGCCCCAGCATTTT; CDR3aa: CASSQGAGNQPQHF
j_gene: TRBJ2-3; abundance: once; d_gene: TRBD2; v_gene: TRBV11-1; CDR3nt: TGTGCCAGCAGCTCTAGACTAGCGGGAGGGCCCGATACGCAGTATTTT; CDR3aa: CASSSRLAGGPDTQYF
j_gene: TRBJ2-3; abundance: NA; d_gene: TRBD2; v_gene: TRBV11-2; CDR3nt: TGTGCCAGCAGCGATCTAGCGGGAGGGCCGACAGATACGCAGTATTTT; CDR3aa: CASSDLAGGPTDTQYF
j_gene: TRBJ2-7; abundance: NA; d_gene: TRBD2; v_gene: TRBV5-1; CDR3nt: TGCGCCAGCAGCTCCCGAGGCGGGAGCGACGAGCAGTACTTC; CDR3aa: CASSSRGGSDEQYF